The 20 T cell receptor beta chains listed next were all sequenced from one sample in a study of T cell repertoires in cytomegalovirus infection. One entry per CDR3 protein results from TCRdb running MiXCR on the reads. Of 400,000 or so distinct CDR3 sequences in the sample, roughly 30% were seen once. The specimen was PBMCs. These receptors all come from a human donor in good health (CMV status not recorded). Some clones in this sample may be carry-over from other donors' samples.

This clonotype was recorded many times. Mismatch with germline at one junction end may stem from a read error. The chain uses TRBV7-2 and TRBJ2-1, with D perhaps TRBD2 (7 bases). Looked up from germline, CDR1 is SGHTA and CDR2 is FQGNSA. This CDR3 region has 13 residues. This chain's CDR3 is CASSDLIGGRDGF. The CDR3, as DNA: TGTGCCAGCAGCGACCTCATCGGGGGGCGTGACGGTTTC.

This clonotype was counted only a few times. This sequence joins TRBV12-3 or TRBV12-4 and TRBJ1-2; a possible D gene is TRBD1 (5 bases). There are 13 residues in the CDR3. V gave up 4 bases and J gave up 8 bases, with 14 bases separating them. The CDR3 sequence: CASSSQGLGGYTF. Here the CDR3 DNA reads TGTGCCAGCAGTTCTCAGGGCCTCGGGGGCTACACCTTC.

The chain couples TRBV10-2 to TRBJ2-1, with TRBD1 identical over 7 bases. The J segment lost 5 bases and the V segment lost 5 bases, leaving 3 bases of the junction unmatched. The germline V gene encodes CDR1 WSHSY and CDR2 SAAADI. CDR3 length equals 13 residues. CDR3 amino acids: CASSYGTDNEQFF. CDR3 DNA sequence: TGCGCCAGCAGTTACGGGACAGACAATGAGCAGTTCTTC.

This clonotype was counted only a few times. The gene calls are TRBV19 and TRBJ1-2; possibly TRBD1 for D (5 bases). CDR1 LNHDA and CDR2 SQIVND come from the germline V gene (reference sequence). The CDR3 covers 13 residues. Trimming took off 5 bases at V and 6 bases at J, with 13 bases between the two ends. CDR3 in amino acids: CASSFGTVHGYTF. DNA for the CDR3: TGTGCCAGTAGTTTTGGGACGGTGCATGGCTACACCTTC.

The J gene is TRBJ2-1, the V gene TRBV20-1, with D hard to call. The CDR3 contains 14 residues. Per the germline V gene, CDR1 is DFQATT and CDR2 is SNEGSKA (reference sequence). Trimming removed 6 bases from V and 4 bases from J, with 16 bases in between. The CDR3: CSALTFRDYNEQFF. CDR3 DNA: TGCAGTGCCCTCACTTTCCGAGATTACAATGAGCAGTTCTTC.

This clonotype has a handful of counts. The chain couples TRBV7-8 to TRBJ1-4; 8 bases match TRBD1. CDR1 and CDR2 from the germline V gene are SGHVS and FQNEAQ. Germline trimming cut 10 bases from V and 7 bases from J; bases unmatched to any gene: 8. The CDR3 has 13 residues. In DNA, the CDR3 is TGTGCCACCCAACAGGGGGGTGGTGAAAAACTGTTTTTT. This sequence encodes CATQQGGGEKLFF.

The CDR3 here is CASSEPWDGTAINSPLHF. The CDR3 DNA reads as TGTGCCAGCAGTGAACCTTGGGACGGCACGGCTATTAATTCACCCCTCCACTTT. The rearrangement links TRBV2 to TRBJ1-6; D perhaps matches TRBD1 (5 bases). The CDR3 runs 18 residues. Looked up from germline, CDR1 is SNHLY and CDR2 is FYNNEI. Trimming left V 2 bases short and J 6 bases short, with 20 bases between.

This clonotype showed up many times. The chain employs TRBV7-8 and TRBJ1-1, with D unclear. V was cut by 4 bases and J by 7 bases, with 7 bases left in between. Germline CDR1 SGHVS, CDR2 FQNEAQ. The CDR3 is 11 amino acids. The CDR3 here is CASSSTSEAFF. For the CDR3, the DNA is TGTGCCAGCAGCTCGACAAGTGAAGCTTTCTTT.

J is TRBJ1-1 and V is TRBV12-3 or TRBV12-4; a weak D match, TRBD1 (6 bases). There are 14 residues in the CDR3. The germline V and J ends were trimmed by 2 bases and 4 bases, with 11 bases remaining between them. In DNA, the CDR3 is TGTGCCAGCAGTTTAAGGGAGGGGGGCACTGAAGCTTTCTTT. It specifies CASSLREGGTEAFF.

The chain is built from TRBV20-1 and TRBJ1-1, with D hard to call. V was clipped by 0 bases and J by 1 base, with 6 bases between them. The germline CDR1 and CDR2 sequences are DFQATT and SNEGSKA (reference sequence). The CDR3 extends over 13 amino acids. This CDR3 is CSAREQPNTEAFF. Written as DNA, the CDR3 is TGCAGTGCTAGAGAACAGCCGAACACTGAAGCTTTCTTT.

V and J are TRBV29-1 and TRBJ1-5, with 8 nucleotides matching TRBD1. With 3 bases clipped from V and 6 bases from J, the junction kept 4 bases outside the gene matches. CDR3 size: 13 residues. Germline V gene sequence: CDR1 SQVTM, CDR2 ANQGSEA. The CDR3 DNA reads TGCAGCGTTGAGGACAGGGAAGGTCAGCCCCAGCATTTT. Translating it yields CSVEDREGQPQHF.

This chain connects TRBV30 to TRBJ1-1, with no clear D. CDR1 is GTSNPN, CDR2 SVGIG, per germline (reference sequence). V lost 0 bases and J 8 bases, leaving 13 bases between the germline ends. The CDR3 sequence is 13 residues long. CDR3 coding DNA: TGTGCCTGGAGTGTGCCCTACGAATCCGAAGCTTTCTTT. Amino acids: CAWSVPYESEAFF. Full variable domain (missing parts from reference TRBV30 and TRBJ1-1): SQTIHQWPATLVQPVGSPLSLECTVEGTSNPNLYWYRQAAGRGLQLLFYSVGIGQISSEVPQNLSASRPQDRQFILSSKKLLLSDSGFYLCAWSVPYESEAFFGQGTRLTVV.

The chain links TRBV20-1 to TRBJ2-7; D may be TRBD2 (6 bases). Germline assignment: CDR1 DFQATT and CDR2 SNEGSKA (reference sequence). V was trimmed by 3 bases and J by 6 bases, leaving 12 bases between them. The CDR3 is made up of 12 amino acids. CDR3 nucleotides: TGCAGTGCTAGGACAGCGGGTTCCGAGCAGTACTTC. Amino acids: CSARTAGSEQYF.

The chain uses TRBV4-3 and TRBJ2-7; no clear D. The V gene's germline CDR1 is LGHNA and CDR2 YSLEER. The CDR3 consists of 15 residues. The V and J ends lost 0 bases and 4 bases respectively, with 13 bases between them. The CDR3 nucleotides are TGCGCCAGCAGCCAAGATTTGTCAGGTCTGTACGAGCAGTACTTC. Its protein product is CASSQDLSGLYEQYF.

At least ten counts were recorded for this clonotype. J is TRBJ1-1 and V is TRBV7-2; D is uncertain. The germline gives CDR1 SGHTA, CDR2 FQGNSA. The CDR3 length is 12 residues. The ends were cut back, 1 base at V and 7 bases at J, with 7 bases in the middle. The CDR3 region is CASSLDGREAFF. The CDR3 DNA is TGTGCCAGCAGCTTAGACGGGCGTGAAGCTTTCTTT.

This clonotype was counted between two and nine times. In nucleotides, the CDR3 is TGTGCCAGCAGCTCGAGGACTAGCGGGGCCGGGGAGCTGTTTTTT. Translating gives CASSSRTSGAGELFF. The chain links TRBV7-6 to TRBJ2-2, with TRBD2 identical over 12 bases. This CDR3 contains 15 residues. CDR1 and CDR2 (germline): SGHVS, FNYEAQ. V gave up 4 bases and J gave up 6 bases; unmatched junction bases: 3.

This clonotype showed up just a few times. The chain joins TRBV12-3 or TRBV12-4 to TRBJ2-5, with TRBD1 matching over 9 bases. This CDR3 contains 17 residues. The trim removed 5 bases at V and 1 base at J, leaving 11 bases unmatched. The CDR3 protein is CASSGTGFISTQETQYF. The CDR3 DNA follows: TGTGCCAGCAGTGGGACAGGGTTTATTTCTACCCAAGAGACCCAGTACTTC.

This clonotype showed up just a few times. V and J are TRBV27 and TRBJ2-1; perhaps TRBD2 as D (6 bases). Trimming pared 10 bases from V and 2 bases from J, leaving 21 bases between. CDR3 length: 16 amino acids. CDR1 and CDR2 from the germline V gene are MNHEY and SMNVEV (reference sequence). The DNA for the CDR3 is TGTGCCACCGCTACCGGTCCGGGGGTAGCCTACAATGAGCAGTTCTTC. Its protein is CATATGPGVAYNEQFF.

This rearrangement joins TRBV19 to TRBJ1-5; D might be TRBD1 (6 bases). Deletions cut 3 bases from V and 7 bases from J, with 10 bases between. The CDR3 totals 13 residues. Germline assignment: CDR1 LNHDA and CDR2 SQIVND (reference sequence). The CDR3 loop is CASSIQGRQPQHF. The CDR3 region has the DNA TGTGCCAGTAGTATTCAGGGGCGACAGCCCCAGCATTTT.

A note on this clonotype: The junction differs from germline at one of its ends, possibly a read error. This chain links TRBV28 with TRBJ1-3; 8 bases agree with TRBD1. CDR3 length: 15 residues. Looked up from germline, CDR1 is MDHEN and CDR2 is SYDVKM. CDR3 sequence (DNA): TGTTCCAGCAGCCCCGGGACAGGCTCTGGAAACACCATTTATTTT. It encodes CSSSPGTGSGNTIYF.